One and the same sample provided the 4 T cell receptor beta chains below, sequenced in a study of blood T cell repertoires in COVID-19. Method: immunoSEQ multiplex PCR; TCRdb's copy keeps in-frame clones and lacks some. The sample includes about 100,000 clones, roughly 86% of them seen just once. Input material: peripheral blood. The receptors come from a woman aged 55-70 years with acute or convalescent COVID-19.

The chain is built from TRBV27 and TRBJ2-1; perhaps TRBD2 as D (7 bases). The germline V gene encodes CDR1 MNHEY and CDR2 SMNVEV (reference sequence). The CDR3 covers 17 residues. The germline V and J ends were trimmed by 8 bases and 4 bases, with 24 bases remaining between them. CDR3: CASPGTPDYSGYNEQFF. DNA of the CDR3: TGTGCCAGCCCCGGGACACCGGACTATAGCGGGTACAATGAGCAGTTCTTC.

This clone was seen only a few times. The rearrangement uses TRBV6-1 and TRBJ1-6, with D unresolved. Per the germline V gene, CDR1 is MNHNS and CDR2 is SASEGT. The V end was cut by 1 base, the J end by 10 bases, with 11 bases between. This CDR3 is built from 14 residues. In nucleotides, the CDR3 is TGTGCCAGCAGTGAAGGTATAAGCAGGTCACCCCTCCACTTT. It encodes CASSEGISRSPLHF.

This chain links TRBV5-1 with TRBJ2-3; weak D call: TRBD1 (5 bases). The V end lost 2 bases, the J end lost 1 base, and 11 bases lay between the germline ends. CDR1 is SGHRS and CDR2 is YFSETQ in the germline V gene. The CDR3 runs 15 residues. The CDR3 loop is CASSFKGSGTDTQYF. CDR3 DNA: TGCGCCAGCAGCTTCAAGGGGTCAGGCACAGATACGCAGTATTTT.

In nucleotides, the CDR3 is TGTGCCACTCGTCAGGGGGCAGCTAATGAAAAACTGTTTTTT. Translation gives CATRQGAANEKLFF. V is TRBV6-5 and J is TRBJ1-4, with 8 bases fitting TRBD1. The V gene's germline CDR1 is MNHEY and CDR2 SVGAGI. The CDR3 consists of 14 residues. With 10 bases clipped from V and 3 bases from J, the junction kept 7 bases outside the gene matches.